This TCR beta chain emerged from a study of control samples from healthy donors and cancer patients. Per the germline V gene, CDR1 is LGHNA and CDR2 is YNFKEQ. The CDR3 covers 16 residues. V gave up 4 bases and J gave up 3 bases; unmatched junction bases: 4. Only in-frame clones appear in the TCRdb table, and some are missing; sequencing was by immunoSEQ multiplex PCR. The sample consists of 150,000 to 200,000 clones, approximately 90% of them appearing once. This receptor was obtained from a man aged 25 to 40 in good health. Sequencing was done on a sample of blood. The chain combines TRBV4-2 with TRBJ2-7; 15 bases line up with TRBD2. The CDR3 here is CASSPGLAGGNYEQYF. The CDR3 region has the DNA TGTGCCAGCAGCCCGGGACTAGCGGGGGGAAACTACGAGCAGTACTTC.